A selection of T cell receptor beta chains follows, all from one sample in a study of blood T cells in healthy people across ages. TCRdb re-derived calls from the 5' RACE reads in MiXCR, one entry per CDR3 protein. The data contain 700,000 to 900,000 distinct CDR3 sequences, 53% of them singletons. The sequencing input was blood. The receptors come from a man older than 75 in good health. The CDR3 runs from the conserved cysteine through the conserved F or W. A D gene is named only where the DNA matches it firmly. Clone sizes are given selectively: once, few, many, or a class where the clone is expanded.

d_gene: NA; v_gene: TRBV7-9; j_gene: TRBJ2-7; abundance: once; CDR3nt: TGTGCCAGCAGCCCTACAGGGATCCTCTACGAGCAGTACTTC; CDR3aa: CASSPTGILYEQYF
d_gene: NA; v_gene: TRBV12-3/TRBV12-4; j_gene: TRBJ2-3; abundance: NA; CDR3nt: TGTGCCAGCAGTTTAGCGGGGTCACCCGGGGGGCACAGATACGCGTATTTT; CDR3aa: CASSLAGSPGGHRYAYF
d_gene: TRBD1; v_gene: TRBV3-1; j_gene: TRBJ1-2; abundance: NA; CDR3nt: TGTGCCAGCAGCCTCGGGACAGCAATAAACTATGGCTACACCTTC; CDR3aa: CASSLGTAINYGYTF
d_gene: TRBD1; v_gene: TRBV24-1; j_gene: TRBJ2-5; abundance: NA; CDR3nt: TGTGCCACCAGCCTTGCGGGACAGGGGCGCCAAGAGACCCAGTACTTC; CDR3aa: CATSLAGQGRQETQYF
d_gene: TRBD2; v_gene: TRBV10-2; j_gene: TRBJ2-5; abundance: few; CDR3nt: TGCGCCAGCCAAGCGAACGGGGGGGTTCAAGAGACCCAGTACTTC; CDR3aa: CASQANGGVQETQYF
d_gene: NA; v_gene: TRBV7-3; j_gene: TRBJ2-5; abundance: NA; CDR3nt: TGTGCCAGCAGCTCGGATGGACAAGAGACCCAGTACTTC; CDR3aa: CASSSDGQETQYF
d_gene: TRBD2; v_gene: TRBV12-3/TRBV12-4; j_gene: TRBJ2-3; abundance: once; CDR3nt: TGTGCCAGCAGTTTAAGGAGGCTAGCGGGAGGGGGGAACAGATACGCGTATTTT; CDR3aa: CASSLRRLAGGGNRYAYF
d_gene: TRBD2; v_gene: TRBV12-3/TRBV12-4; j_gene: TRBJ2-1; abundance: NA; CDR3nt: TGTGCCAGCAGATTGGGGCTAGCGGGAGGAAATGAGCAGTTCTTC; CDR3aa: CASRLGLAGGNEQFF
d_gene: TRBD2; v_gene: TRBV27; j_gene: TRBJ2-7; abundance: NA; CDR3nt: TGTGCCAGCAGCAACCCACCCGGACTAGCGGGAACCTACGAGCAGTACTTC; CDR3aa: CASSNPPGLAGTYEQYF
d_gene: NA; v_gene: TRBV4-1; j_gene: TRBJ2-7; abundance: NA; CDR3nt: TGCGCCAGCAGCCAAGATCGGGGCGGGAACGAGCAGTACTTC; CDR3aa: CASSQDRGGNEQYF
d_gene: NA; v_gene: TRBV29-1; j_gene: TRBJ1-2; abundance: NA; CDR3nt: TGCAGCGTTGGACACAGAGGCTCAAAATATGGCTACACCTTC; CDR3aa: CSVGHRGSKYGYTF
d_gene: TRBD2; v_gene: TRBV3-1; j_gene: TRBJ2-1; abundance: NA; CDR3nt: TGTGCCAGCAGCCAAGAGGCTAGCGGCGCCTACAATGAGCAGTTCTTC; CDR3aa: CASSQEASGAYNEQFF
d_gene: TRBD1; v_gene: TRBV10-2; j_gene: TRBJ1-2; abundance: NA; CDR3nt: TGCGCCAGCAGTGTGTTGCCAAGCCAGGGGGCCAGCAGTGGCTACACCTTC; CDR3aa: CASSVLPSQGASSGYTF
d_gene: NA; v_gene: TRBV7-9; j_gene: TRBJ2-5; abundance: NA; CDR3nt: TGTGCCAGCTCTCGTCAGGGTGAGACCCAGTACTTC; CDR3aa: CASSRQGETQYF
d_gene: NA; v_gene: TRBV28; j_gene: TRBJ2-6; abundance: NA; CDR3nt: TGTGCCAGCAGTTTATTTAGCCGGGGTAGCTCTGGGGCCAACGTCCTGACTTTC; CDR3aa: CASSLFSRGSSGANVLTF
d_gene: NA; v_gene: TRBV21-1; j_gene: TRBJ2-7; abundance: NA; CDR3nt: TGTGCCAGCAGCAAAGTGGAAAACACACAGGGATGCTCCTACGAGCAGTACTTC; CDR3aa: CASSKVENTQGCSYEQYF
d_gene: NA; v_gene: TRBV7-3; j_gene: TRBJ2-1; abundance: few; CDR3nt: TGTGCCAGCAGCTACGACGTGAGCTCCTACAATGAGCAGTTCTTC; CDR3aa: CASSYDVSSYNEQFF
d_gene: NA; v_gene: TRBV27; j_gene: TRBJ1-2; abundance: NA; CDR3nt: TGTGCCAGCAGTTTAAAGGGCTCGGGGGGCTACACCTTC; CDR3aa: CASSLKGSGGYTF
d_gene: NA; v_gene: TRBV21-1; j_gene: TRBJ2-1; abundance: NA; CDR3nt: TGTGCCAGCAGCTTCCGCCCTCAGACTAGCGGGAGCGCGATTTACAATGAGCAGTTCTTC; CDR3aa: CASSFRPQTSGSAIYNEQFF
d_gene: NA; v_gene: TRBV29-1; j_gene: TRBJ2-5; abundance: NA; CDR3nt: TGCAGCGTTGAAGATGGAGTGGGAGTCTTGGAGACCCAGTACTTC; CDR3aa: CSVEDGVGVLETQYF
d_gene: NA; v_gene: TRBV4-1; j_gene: TRBJ2-1; abundance: few; CDR3nt: TGCGCCAGCAGCCAGCCAACCTTCGGACAAAATGAGCAGTTCTTC; CDR3aa: CASSQPTFGQNEQFF
d_gene: TRBD2; v_gene: TRBV14; j_gene: TRBJ2-5; abundance: NA; CDR3nt: TGTGCCAGCAGCCAAGGCGGGGGAGGGACCCAGTACTTC; CDR3aa: CASSQGGGGTQYF
d_gene: NA; v_gene: TRBV7-9; j_gene: TRBJ2-1; abundance: few; CDR3nt: TGTGCCAGCAGCTTATACGTCGTAGTAGATGAGCAGTTCTTC; CDR3aa: CASSLYVVVDEQFF
d_gene: TRBD2; v_gene: TRBV27; j_gene: TRBJ2-1; abundance: NA; CDR3nt: TGTGCCAGCAGTTTGAAGCGGGGTCCCAATGAGCAGTTCTTC; CDR3aa: CASSLKRGPNEQFF
d_gene: TRBD1; v_gene: TRBV5-1; j_gene: TRBJ2-7; abundance: NA; CDR3nt: TGCGCCAGCAGCGCCCGACAGGGGAATAACTACGAGCAGTACTTC; CDR3aa: CASSARQGNNYEQYF
d_gene: TRBD2; v_gene: TRBV7-9; j_gene: TRBJ2-1; abundance: NA; CDR3nt: TGTGCCAGCAGCTTGAGACTAGCGGGAGACGATGAGCAGTTCTTC; CDR3aa: CASSLRLAGDDEQFF
d_gene: TRBD2; v_gene: TRBV18; j_gene: TRBJ2-1; abundance: NA; CDR3nt: TGTGCCAGCTCAACCGCGGGACTAGCGGGAGAGCAGTTCTTC; CDR3aa: CASSTAGLAGEQFF
d_gene: NA; v_gene: TRBV20-1; j_gene: TRBJ2-6; abundance: NA; CDR3nt: TGCAGTGCCCGGAACAGGGTAGTCGTCCCTGGGGCCAACGTCCTGACTTTC; CDR3aa: CSARNRVVVPGANVLTF
d_gene: NA; v_gene: TRBV5-1; j_gene: TRBJ2-7; abundance: NA; CDR3nt: TGCGCCAGCAGCTCGGACACAGGCCCCTACGAGCAGTACTTC; CDR3aa: CASSSDTGPYEQYF
d_gene: TRBD2; v_gene: TRBV5-6; j_gene: TRBJ2-2; abundance: NA; CDR3nt: TGTGCCAGCAGCCCGGGACTAGCGCGGACCGGGGAGCTGTTTTTT; CDR3aa: CASSPGLARTGELFF
d_gene: NA; v_gene: TRBV12-3/TRBV12-4; j_gene: TRBJ1-2; abundance: NA; CDR3nt: TGTGCCAGCAATTTAGCCGGGGTTGGGTATGGCTACACCTTC; CDR3aa: CASNLAGVGYGYTF
d_gene: NA; v_gene: TRBV7-2; j_gene: TRBJ2-5; abundance: NA; CDR3nt: TGTGCCACCGCCGGGCAAGAGACCCAGTACTTC; CDR3aa: CATAGQETQYF
d_gene: NA; v_gene: TRBV5-1; j_gene: TRBJ2-6; abundance: once; CDR3nt: TGCGCCAGCAGCGTGGGCAGGGGATTATATTCTGGGGCCAACGTCCTGACTTTC; CDR3aa: CASSVGRGLYSGANVLTF
d_gene: NA; v_gene: TRBV10-3; j_gene: TRBJ2-2; abundance: NA; CDR3nt: TGTGCGATCAGGCCAGGGCGAAACACCGGGGAGCTGTTTTTT; CDR3aa: CAIRPGRNTGELFF
d_gene: NA; v_gene: TRBV11-3; j_gene: TRBJ2-1; abundance: NA; CDR3nt: TGTGCCAGCAGCTTGCGGGTTGGGAAGCAGTTCTTC; CDR3aa: CASSLRVGKQFF
d_gene: TRBD2; v_gene: TRBV5-1; j_gene: TRBJ2-3; abundance: NA; CDR3nt: TGCGCCAGCAGCTCTGGGACTAGCGGGAGCCTCGCAGATACGCAGTATTTT; CDR3aa: CASSSGTSGSLADTQYF
d_gene: NA; v_gene: TRBV20-1; j_gene: TRBJ2-1; abundance: NA; CDR3nt: TGCAGTGCCCAATCGGAGAGGGCAGGGGGGTACGAGCGGTTCTTC; CDR3aa: CSAQSERAGGYERFF
d_gene: TRBD1; v_gene: TRBV20-1; j_gene: TRBJ2-7; abundance: NA; CDR3nt: TGCAGTGCTAGAGAGCGGACAGGGGGAATCTACGAGCAGTACTTC; CDR3aa: CSARERTGGIYEQYF
d_gene: TRBD1; v_gene: TRBV5-6; j_gene: TRBJ2-4; abundance: few; CDR3nt: TGTGCCAGCAGCTTGGCTGGGACAGCAAACATTCAGTACTTC; CDR3aa: CASSLAGTANIQYF
d_gene: TRBD2; v_gene: TRBV9; j_gene: TRBJ2-3; abundance: few; CDR3nt: TGTGCCAGCAGCGGCCAGAGCGGGAGAATAGCAGATACGCAGTATTTT; CDR3aa: CASSGQSGRIADTQYF
d_gene: NA; v_gene: TRBV7-9; j_gene: TRBJ2-6; abundance: NA; CDR3nt: TGTGCCAGCAGCTTAGCGCAGCAGGGGCCCTCTGGGGCCAACGTCCTGACTTTC; CDR3aa: CASSLAQQGPSGANVLTF
d_gene: NA; v_gene: TRBV5-1; j_gene: TRBJ2-7; abundance: NA; CDR3nt: TGCGCCAGCAGCTTGGAATCAAGAGGGTTGGACGAGCAGTACTTC; CDR3aa: CASSLESRGLDEQYF
d_gene: NA; v_gene: TRBV5-1; j_gene: TRBJ2-3; abundance: NA; CDR3nt: TGCGCCAGCAGGTGGCGGGCTTCGACTAGCACAGATACGCAGTATTTT; CDR3aa: CASRWRASTSTDTQYF
d_gene: TRBD1; v_gene: TRBV6-5; j_gene: TRBJ2-3; abundance: NA; CDR3nt: TGTGCCAGCCGTTACTCGATATCCCAGGGGGGCACAGATACGCAGTATTTT; CDR3aa: CASRYSISQGGTDTQYF
d_gene: NA; v_gene: TRBV28; j_gene: TRBJ2-3; abundance: NA; CDR3nt: TGTGCCAGCAGTGGGGCGGCGGGCACAGATACGCAGTATTTT; CDR3aa: CASSGAAGTDTQYF
d_gene: NA; v_gene: TRBV5-1; j_gene: TRBJ1-2; abundance: NA; CDR3nt: TGCGCCAGCCGAGTCGGGAGCGGCGGGGGCTATGGCTACACCTTC; CDR3aa: CASRVGSGGGYGYTF
d_gene: NA; v_gene: TRBV6-1; j_gene: TRBJ2-5; abundance: NA; CDR3nt: TGTGCCAGCAGTGTGGACGCGAACTCCTACAATGAGCAGTACTTC; CDR3aa: CASSVDANSYNEQYF
d_gene: TRBD2; v_gene: TRBV4-1; j_gene: TRBJ2-1; abundance: NA; CDR3nt: TGCGCCAGCAGCCAAGGACTAGCGGGAGTACGGCAAGAGCAGTTCTTC; CDR3aa: CASSQGLAGVRQEQFF
d_gene: TRBD1; v_gene: TRBV20-1; j_gene: TRBJ2-6; abundance: NA; CDR3nt: TGCAGTGCCGGACAGGGAGATTCCGGGGCCAACGTCCTGACTTTC; CDR3aa: CSAGQGDSGANVLTF
d_gene: NA; v_gene: TRBV5-1; j_gene: TRBJ2-7; abundance: NA; CDR3nt: TGCGCCAGCACCGAAAACGGACTAACCTACGAGCAGTACTTC; CDR3aa: CASTENGLTYEQYF
d_gene: NA; v_gene: TRBV20-1; j_gene: TRBJ2-1; abundance: NA; CDR3nt: TGCAGTGCCGACAGGAACAATGAGCAGTTCTTC; CDR3aa: CSADRNNEQFF